A selection of T cell receptor beta chains follows, all from one sample in a study of blood T cell repertoires in COVID-19. Produced via immunoSEQ multiplex PCR; TCRdb's table is partial and in-frame only. The table records 150,000 to 200,000 clones, about 85% of them present only once. The sample comprised peripheral blood. The receptors originated from a woman in her seventies with COVID-19, enrolled during active disease. Each CDR3 is given with its conserved first and last residue. Each record gives: clone size, J gene, V gene, D gene, CDR3 protein, CDR3 DNA. The D gene is left open where the match is weak. Size is stated for part of the rows, as once, few or many counts, or as a class when the clone is expanded.

-	TRBJ2-3	TRBV19	-	CASMEGPDTQYF	TGTGCCAGTATGGAGGGCCCAGATACGCAGTATTTT
-	TRBJ2-3	TRBV3-1/TRBV3-2	-	CASSQEFPGHLAGDTQYF	TGTGCCAGCAGCCAAGAGTTCCCGGGACACTTGGCGGGAGATACGCAGTATTTT
-	TRBJ1-2	TRBV30	-	CAWSQGASNYGYTF	TGTGCCTGGAGTCAAGGGGCATCTAACTATGGCTACACCTTC
-	TRBJ1-2	TRBV27	-	CASSFRSRAGYGYTF	TGTGCCAGCAGTTTTCGTAGCCGGGCGGGCTATGGCTACACCTTC
-	TRBJ2-1	TRBV30	-	CAWNGEATREQFF	TGTGCCTGGAACGGCGAGGCTACACGGGAGCAGTTCTTC
-	TRBJ2-6	TRBV27	-	CASTSLGSGANVLTF	TGTGCCAGCACTTCCCTAGGCTCTGGGGCCAACGTCCTGACTTTC
once	TRBJ2-6	TRBV21-1	-	CASSTLRTGGASGANVLTF	TGTGCCAGCAGCACACTCCGGACAGGGGGTGCCTCTGGGGCCAACGTCCTGACTTTC
-	TRBJ1-3	TRBV10-3	TRBD1	CAIGRQGAQGNTIYF	TGTGCCATCGGCAGACAGGGGGCACAAGGAAACACCATATATTTT
-	TRBJ1-2	TRBV5-1	-	CASSPGGTSSYGYTF	TGCGCCAGCAGCCCGGGGGGGACTTCTTCTTATGGCTACACCTTC
-	TRBJ1-1	TRBV27	TRBD1	CASSFPGGAMAFF	TGTGCCAGCAGTTTTCCAGGGGGCGCAATGGCTTTCTTT
-	TRBJ2-1	TRBV7-9	-	CASSLQLQVSPNEQFF	TGTGCCAGCAGCTTACAACTACAAGTCAGCCCCAATGAGCAGTTCTTC
-	TRBJ2-3	TRBV7-2	TRBD2	CASSFPRPGLSTDTQYF	TGTGCCAGCAGCTTCCCCCGTCCGGGACTATCCACAGATACGCAGTATTTT
-	TRBJ1-1	TRBV7-3	-	CASSLTEQGRTEAFF	TGTGCCAGCAGCTTAACGGAACAGGGAAGAACTGAAGCTTTCTTT
-	TRBJ1-1	TRBV14	TRBD1	CASSLLQGAFTEAFF	TGTGCCAGCAGCCTACTACAGGGGGCGTTCACTGAAGCTTTCTTT
-	TRBJ1-2	TRBV6-5	TRBD1	CASSPGQGADGYTF	TGTGCCAGCAGCCCGGGACAGGGGGCTGATGGCTACACCTTC
-	TRBJ1-4	TRBV5-1	TRBD1	CASSLGQGGEKLFF	TGCGCCAGCAGCTTGGGACAGGGAGGTGAAAAACTGTTTTTT
few	TRBJ2-3	TRBV5-1	TRBD2	CASSTGLAGAGDTQYF	TGCGCCAGCAGCACGGGACTAGCGGGAGCTGGTGATACGCAGTATTTT
-	TRBJ2-5	TRBV2	TRBD2	CASSDSSGRETQYF	TGTGCCAGCAGTGACTCTAGCGGGCGAGAGACCCAGTACTTC
-	TRBJ2-7	TRBV6-5	-	CASSPGAYEQYF	TGTGCCAGCAGCCCCGGTGCCTACGAGCAGTACTTC